The present T cell receptor (beta chain) was sequenced within a study of blood T cell repertoires in COVID-19 (dated by TCRdb to about 2020). About the study as a whole: Samples from collaborators originated in the United States, Italy and Spain and spanned both the acute and convalescent phases of COVID-19. Nearly every sample came with metadata listing a de-identified subject ID, COVID-19 status, age in years and sex. Samples were obtained from the ongoing ImmuneRACE study (first 160 participants) and from 1,254 subjects provided by 6 global collaborators. Deeply sampled blood TCRbeta repertoires from subjects exposed to, actively infected with, or recovered from COVID-19 were included in the dataset. Where HLA class I and class II types were available, the types were taken from metadata supplied by the sample provider, not from assay-based typing. The repertoires were made available in a free public database intended to serve as a resource for research on the immune response to SARS-CoV-2. The material from the prospective study consisted of cDNA or gDNA derived from T cells, B-cell-depleted T cells, or PBMCs. The research as a whole found: The quantity of clinical and demographic metadata differed by source and by participant and was supplied without curation.

Enrolling through a virtual design, the prospective study's participants ranged in age from roughly 18 to 95 years and lived across 24 United States geographic areas. In the prospective study, cohorts were assigned on the basis of participant-reported clinical history obtained from a screening survey and a study questionnaire. Recovered participants in ImmuneRACE Cohort 3 were defined as having two consecutive negative NP/OP PCR tests, clearance from a healthcare professional, or resolution of symptoms. Each participant in the prospective study had whole blood, serum and a nasopharyngeal or oropharyngeal swab collected by mobile phlebotomists. Participants in the prospective study had the option to provide additional blood draws and questionnaires over a 2-month period. Blood samples from the prospective study were shipped frozen or at room temperature prior to DNA extraction. TCRbeta CDR3 regions were amplified from genomic DNA using the immunoSEQ Assay, a bias-controlled multiplex PCR. Per the original workflow: Within the assay, amplification of reference gene primers was used to estimate how many nucleated cells each sample contained. To quantify the absolute abundance of each unique TCRbeta CDR3 rearrangement, sequence reads were collapsed and filtered. For each sample, productive Simpson clonality was calculated by taking the square root of Simpson's diversity index across productive rearrangements. TCRdb limited this immuneACCESS table to in-frame rearrangements with V and J called. A share of clones is missing; checked studies link under half to unresolved V genes, and the rest is unexplained. D and trimming come from the DNA, and the V and J calls and clone size come from that table. The sample data list about 270,000 clones, and around 91% of these were observed just once. The ten largest clones take up approximately 2.5% of the sample.

In the case of this clone: Its antigen is currently not known. One base away there is no much larger clone; base qualities are not given.

The germline ends are 15 bases apart after V is trimmed by 7 bases and J by 6 bases. Its CDR3 holds 12 amino acids, cysteine through phenylalanine. This entry keeps only the CDR3 DNA: 36 bases, framed from base 1. The germline V gene specifies SQVTM as CDR1 and ANQGSEA as CDR2. The chain was built from TRBV29-1 and TRBJ1-1, with the D gene not clear enough to name. The sample consisted of PBMCs or T cells enriched from blood (not recorded which). This sequence was found in a woman between 18 and 30 years old who had recovered from COVID-19. CDR3 region: CSAASLRAEAFF. The nucleotides read TGCAGCGCCGCTAGCTTGAGGGCTGAAGCTTTCTTT. The full variable domain, with segments outside the CDR3 supplied by the reference TRBV29-1 and TRBJ1-1 proteins, appears as SAVISQKPSRDICQRGTSLTIQCQVDSQVTMMFWYRQQPGQSLTLIATANQGSEATYESGFVIDKFPISRPNLTFSTLTVSNMSPEDSSIYLCSAASLRAEAFFGQGTRLTVV.